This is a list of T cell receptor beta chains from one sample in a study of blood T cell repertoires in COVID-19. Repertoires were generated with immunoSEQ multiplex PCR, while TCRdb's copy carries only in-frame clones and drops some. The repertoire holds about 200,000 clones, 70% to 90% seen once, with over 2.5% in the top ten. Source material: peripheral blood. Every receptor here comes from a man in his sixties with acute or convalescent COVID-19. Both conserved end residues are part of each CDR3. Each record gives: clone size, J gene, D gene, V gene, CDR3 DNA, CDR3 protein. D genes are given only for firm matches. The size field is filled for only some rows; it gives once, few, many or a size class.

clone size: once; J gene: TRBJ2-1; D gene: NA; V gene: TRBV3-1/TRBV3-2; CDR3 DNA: TGTGCCAGCAGCCAAGTCTTTCCCCCGGGGGGCCGCTACAATGAGCAGTTCTTC; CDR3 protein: CASSQVFPPGGRYNEQFF
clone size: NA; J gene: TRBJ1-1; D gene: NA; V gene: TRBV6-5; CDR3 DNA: TGTGCCAGCAGACTACAGGAGAACACTGAAGCTTTCTTT; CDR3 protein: CASRLQENTEAFF
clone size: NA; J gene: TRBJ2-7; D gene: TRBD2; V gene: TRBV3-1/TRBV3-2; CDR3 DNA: TGTGCCAGCGAGGGAGGGCCTAAGGAGCAGTACTTC; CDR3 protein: CASEGGPKEQYF
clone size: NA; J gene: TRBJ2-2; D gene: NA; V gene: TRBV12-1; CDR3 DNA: TGTGCCAGCAGCCGTCGACTAGCGAGACGAACTATGACGAACACCGGGGAGCTGTTTTTT; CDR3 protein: CASSRRLARRTMTNTGELFF
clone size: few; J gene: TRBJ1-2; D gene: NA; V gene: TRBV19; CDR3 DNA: TGTGCCAGTAGTTCCCGAGTTGGTTCTAACTATGGCTACACCTTC; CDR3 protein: CASSSRVGSNYGYTF
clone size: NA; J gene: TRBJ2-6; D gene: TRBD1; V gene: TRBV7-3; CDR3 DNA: TGTGCCAGCAGCCTACAGGGGGCTTTAGACTCTGGGGCCAACGTCCTGACTTTC; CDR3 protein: CASSLQGALDSGANVLTF
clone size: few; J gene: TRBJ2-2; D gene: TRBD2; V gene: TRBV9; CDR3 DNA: TGTGCCAGCAGCGCCAGGACCGGGACTAGAATTACCGGGGAGCTGTTTTTT; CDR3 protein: CASSARTGTRITGELFF
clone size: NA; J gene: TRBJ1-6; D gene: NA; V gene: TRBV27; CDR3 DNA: TGTGCCAGCAGTCTACAGGATAATAATTCACCCCTCCACTTT; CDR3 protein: CASSLQDNNSPLHF
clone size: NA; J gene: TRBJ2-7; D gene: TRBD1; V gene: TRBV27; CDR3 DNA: TGTGCCAGCAGTGGACTCCGGGACAGGGGCTACGAGCAGTACTTC; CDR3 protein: CASSGLRDRGYEQYF
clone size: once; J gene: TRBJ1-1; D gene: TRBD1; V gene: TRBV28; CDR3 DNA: TGTGCCAGCAGTTTATCCGGGACAGCAAACACTGAAGCTTTCTTT; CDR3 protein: CASSLSGTANTEAFF
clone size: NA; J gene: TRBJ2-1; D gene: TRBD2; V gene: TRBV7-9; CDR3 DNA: TGTGCCAGCAGCCGGGCACTAGCGGGAGGAAATGAGCAGTTCTTC; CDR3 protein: CASSRALAGGNEQFF
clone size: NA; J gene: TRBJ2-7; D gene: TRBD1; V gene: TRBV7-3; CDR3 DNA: TGTGCCAGCAGCCTACAGGGGGCTGCCTACGAGCAGTACTTC; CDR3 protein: CASSLQGAAYEQYF
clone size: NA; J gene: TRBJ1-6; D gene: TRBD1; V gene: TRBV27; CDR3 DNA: TGTGCCAGCAGTTTATCGGGACAGTATAATTCACCCCTCCACTTT; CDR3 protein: CASSLSGQYNSPLHF
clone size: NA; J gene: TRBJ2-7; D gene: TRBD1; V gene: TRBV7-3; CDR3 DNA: TGTGCCAGCAGCTCCGGGACAGGGAGCCTCCACGAGCAGTACTTC; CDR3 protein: CASSSGTGSLHEQYF
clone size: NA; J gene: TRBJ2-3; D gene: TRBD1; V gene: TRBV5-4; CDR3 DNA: TGTGCCAGCAGCCGATCTCTTGGACAGGAGTTGTATTTC; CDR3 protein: CASSRSLGQELYF
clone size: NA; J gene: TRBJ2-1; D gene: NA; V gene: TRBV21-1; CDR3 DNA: TGTGCCAGCAGCAAATTCGATGCTAGCCTCGGCCCAGAACAGTTCTTC; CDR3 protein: CASSKFDASLGPEQFF
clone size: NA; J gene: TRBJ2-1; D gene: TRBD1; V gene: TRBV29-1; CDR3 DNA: TGCAGCGGCGACAGGGGAGGTGAGCAGTTCTTC; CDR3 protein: CSGDRGGEQFF
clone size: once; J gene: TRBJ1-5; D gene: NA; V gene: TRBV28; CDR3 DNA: TGTGCCAGCAGTTTAAAGAGGGCTTCCCAGCCCCAGCATTTT; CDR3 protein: CASSLKRASQPQHF
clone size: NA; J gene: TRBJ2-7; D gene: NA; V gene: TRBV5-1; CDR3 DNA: TGCGCCAGCAGCTTGGCATCCGGGAGCTCCTACGAGCAGTACTTC; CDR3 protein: CASSLASGSSYEQYF
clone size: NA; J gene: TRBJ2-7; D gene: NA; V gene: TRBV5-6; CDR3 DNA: TGTGCCAGCAGCCCGTACGAGAGGGGAGGCTACGAGCAGTACTTC; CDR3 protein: CASSPYERGGYEQYF
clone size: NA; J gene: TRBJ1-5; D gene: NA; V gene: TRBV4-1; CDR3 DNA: TGCGCCAGCAGCCAAGATCAGGGGACGGTTCAGCCCCAGCATTTT; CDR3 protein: CASSQDQGTVQPQHF
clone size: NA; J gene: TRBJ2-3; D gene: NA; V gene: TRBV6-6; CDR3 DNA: TGTGCCAGCAGTCCACAGGAGACAGATACGCAGTATTTT; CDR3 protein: CASSPQETDTQYF
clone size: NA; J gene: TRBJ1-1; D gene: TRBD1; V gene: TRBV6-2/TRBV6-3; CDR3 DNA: TGTGCCAGCAGATACGGACAGGGAAACACTGAAGCTTTCTTT; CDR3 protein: CASRYGQGNTEAFF